This TCR beta chain derives from a study of identifying expanded T cells in peripheral blood. About this clone itself: Antigen specificity is unknown.

Findings of the study overall: Variance in clone template counts between roughly two-week samples significantly increased with total template count across all healthy donors.

Profiled with immunoSEQ multiplex PCR; TCRdb holds only in-frame clones, not every one. The table lists over 85,000 clones, 70% to 90% of them singletons. Collection occurred without any documented infections or immune events in donors. The CDR3 runs 14 residues. The germline V and J ends were trimmed by 1 base and 5 bases, with 9 bases remaining between them. Germline assignment: CDR1 SEHNR and CDR2 FQNEAQ (reference sequence). This clonotype originated in a person aged 18-70 years in good health. The chain recombines TRBV7-9 with TRBJ2-1, with D perhaps matching TRBD1 or TRBD2 (5 bases each). Sequenced input: blood. In nucleotides, the CDR3 is TGTGCCAGCAGCTTAGTAGGGGACCACAATGAGCAGTTCTTC. This translates into CASSLVGDHNEQFF.